What follows is one T cell receptor beta chain and its context. Germline values: CDR1 LNHNV, CDR2 YYDKDF (reference sequence). V lost 5 bases and J lost 4, with 21 bases in between. The CDR3 has 17 amino acids. The entry originates in a study of T cell changes during pregnancy in multiple sclerosis. Method: immunoSEQ multiplex PCR; TCRdb's copy keeps in-frame clones and lacks some. The data show tens of thousands of clones, with just over 90% seen just once and roughly 3.8% held by the top ten. This clonotype was sampled from a female donor with multiple sclerosis, enrolled in a pregnancy study. The V and J genes are TRBV15 and TRBJ2-1; weak D call: TRBD2 (7 bases). This specimen was CD8+ T cells from peripheral blood mononuclear cells, taken after pregnancy. In DNA, the CDR3 is TGTGCCACCAGCGGCCGCGGGGGCGGGAGTGATTACAATGAGCAGTTCTTC. Protein product: CATSGRGGGSDYNEQFF.